This passage covers 15 T cell receptor beta chains from one sample sequenced in a study of technical replicates of blood from several donors. Sequencing used immunoSEQ multiplex PCR; TCRdb keeps in-frame clones, though not all of them. The sample has about 61,000 clones; approximately 89% are singletons. Sequencing was performed on PBMCs. The source of these receptors is a human donor in good health. Some clones in this sample may be carry-over from other donors' samples.

This sequence joins TRBV7-9 and TRBJ2-7; 7 bases match TRBD1. The germline V gene has CDR1 SEHNR and CDR2 FQNEAQ (reference sequence). CDR3 length: 14 residues. With V trimmed by 5 bases and J by 4 bases, 8 bases remained unmatched. The CDR3 region is CASSLRDSPYEQYF. In DNA, the CDR3 is TGTGCCAGCAGCCTAAGGGACAGTCCATACGAGCAGTACTTC. Using reference TRBV7-9 and TRBJ2-7 for the parts outside the CDR3, the full variable domain is DTGVSQNPRHKITKRGQNVTFRCDPISEHNRLYWYRQTLGQGPEFLTYFQNEAQLEKSRLLSDRFSAERPKGSFSTLEIQRTEQGDSAMYLCASSLRDSPYEQYFGPGTRLTVT.

This clone came up a few times. This chain links TRBV13 with TRBJ2-1; TRBD2 matches at 10 bases. The J segment lost 5 bases and the V segment lost 5 bases, leaving 15 bases of the junction unmatched. This CDR3 comprises 18 residues. CDR1 is PRHDT, CDR2 FYEKMQ, per germline (reference sequence). The CDR3 is CASSIEGAWTSGDNEQFF. CDR3 in DNA: TGTGCCAGCAGCATTGAGGGGGCTTGGACTAGCGGCGACAATGAGCAGTTCTTC.

The rearrangement uses TRBV18 and TRBJ1-1; D gene ambiguous. Trimming cost V 3 bases and J 0 bases, with 11 bases left between them. This CDR3 has 15 amino acids. Per the germline V gene, CDR1 is KGHSH and CDR2 is LQKENI. For the CDR3, the DNA is TGTGCCAGCTCACCTGCAAACAAAATGAACACTGAAGCTTTCTTT. This codes for CASSPANKMNTEAFF.

This sequence joins TRBV2 and TRBJ1-1; 7 bases align to TRBD1. The CDR3 covers 13 residues. The germline gives CDR1 SNHLY, CDR2 FYNNEI. J was trimmed by 11 bases and V by 4 bases; bases with no gene match: 10. CDR3 bases: TGTGCCAGCAGTGGCCTGAGGCAGGGGGGTGCTTTCTTT. It yields the protein CASSGLRQGGAFF. The full variable domain, rest sourced from reference TRBV2 and TRBJ1-1, is EPEVTQTPSHQVTQMGQEVILRCVPISNHLYFYWYRQILGQKVEFLVSFYNNEISEKSEIFDDQFSVERPDGSNFTLKIRSTKLEDSAMYFCASSGLRQGGAFFGQGTRLTVV.

The V gene is TRBV7-2, the J gene TRBJ1-5, with 9 bases aligning to TRBD1. Germline lookup yields CDR1 SGHTA and CDR2 FQGNSA. V shed 4 bases, J shed 1 base, and the junction held 5 bases outside the gene matches. The CDR3 sequence is 16 residues long. For the CDR3, the DNA is TGTGCCAGCAGCTCCTCGACAGGGGGAAGCAATCAGCCCCAGCATTTT. Translation gives CASSSSTGGSNQPQHF.

Relative to its sample, this clone is medium-sized. The chain is built from TRBV5-4 and TRBJ2-7; 7 bases fit TRBD1. Unmatched junction bases numbered 8, after V lost 1 base and J lost 7 bases. The CDR3 consists of 14 residues. Germline V CDR1 and CDR2: SGHNT, YYREEE (reference sequence). CDR3 sequence reads: CASSLIDRAREQYF. The CDR3 DNA is TGTGCCAGCAGCTTGATAGACAGGGCACGGGAGCAGTACTTC.

J is TRBJ1-2 and V is TRBV9; TRBD1 matches 9 bases. Trimming at V came to 4 bases and at J to 4 bases, leaving 8 bases not matched to a gene. Germline CDR1 reads SGDLS; CDR2 reads YYNGEE. The CDR3 covers 15 residues. CDR3 residues: CASSTGQGRVYGYTF. The CDR3 coding sequence is TGTGCCAGCAGCACCGGACAGGGGCGTGTCTATGGCTACACCTTC.

This chain connects TRBV2 to TRBJ1-1; 7 bases map to TRBD1. The CDR3 spans 15 residues. From germline, CDR1 is SNHLY and CDR2 FYNNEI. Unmatched junction bases numbered 9, after V lost 6 bases and J lost 2 bases. Here the CDR3 reads CASSLTGVGNTEAFF. The CDR3 DNA reads TGTGCCAGCAGCTTAACAGGGGTCGGAAACACTGAAGCTTTCTTT.

The chain recombines TRBV7-3 with TRBJ2-1; no reliable D call. Germline V CDR1 and CDR2: SGHTA, FQGTGA. The CDR3 loop spans 11 amino acids. Deletions cut 3 bases from V and 7 bases from J, with 4 bases between. The CDR3 nucleotides read TGTGCCAGCAGCTTTCTAAATGAGCAGTTCTTC. Protein sequence: CASSFLNEQFF.

The chain couples TRBV15 to TRBJ2-1, with TRBD2 matching 9 bases. CDR3 length: 15 amino acids. V trimming: 1 base; J trimming: 3 bases; junction bases outside the gene matches: 1. Germline V gives CDR1 LNHNV, CDR2 YYDKDF (reference sequence). DNA for the CDR3: TGTGCCACCAGCAGAGGCGGGGGGGTCTACAATGAGCAGTTCTTC. This encodes CATSRGGGVYNEQFF.

J is TRBJ1-5 and V is TRBV6-6; D not certain. CDR3 size: 14 residues. Germline V lookup: CDR1 MNHNY, CDR2 SVGAGI (reference sequence). The V end was cut by 5 bases, the J end by 6 bases, with 14 bases between. The CDR3 loop is CASSPAPHLQPQHF. The CDR3 DNA reads as TGTGCCAGCAGTCCTGCCCCACACCTTCAGCCCCAGCATTTT.

V and J are TRBV7-2 and TRBJ2-3, with TRBD2 identical over 13 bases. CDR1 SGHTA and CDR2 FQGNSA come from the germline V gene. The CDR3 totals 16 residues. J gave up 8 bases and V 5 bases, and 10 bases lay outside the gene matches. The chain's CDR3 is CASSTGLAGAGGTQYF. CDR3 sequence (DNA): TGTGCCAGCAGCACCGGACTAGCGGGGGCGGGGGGTACGCAGTATTTT.

The V call is TRBV4-3, the J call TRBJ2-7; D possibly corresponds to TRBD2 (7 bases). The germline CDR1 and CDR2 sequences are LGHNA and YSLEER. The CDR3 extends over 16 amino acids. Trimming removed 0 bases at V and 4 bases at J, with 16 bases between. CDR3 loop: CASSQDRGGGWYEQYF. The CDR3 coding sequence is TGCGCCAGCAGCCAAGATAGGGGCGGGGGCTGGTACGAGCAGTACTTC.

The chain recombines TRBV9 with TRBJ1-3; D is possibly TRBD1 (6 bases). The ends were cut back, 4 bases at V and 0 bases at J, with 17 bases in the middle. This CDR3 region has 17 residues. CDR1 is SGDLS and CDR2 is YYNGEE in the germline V gene. Written as DNA, the CDR3 is TGTGCCAGCAGCCCCCACCGGGACACCGACTCTGGAAACACCATATATTTT. It encodes CASSPHRDTDSGNTIYF. Variable domain in full (rest from reference TRBV9 and TRBJ1-3): DSGVTQTPKHLITATGQRVTLRCSPRSGDLSVYWYQQSLDQGLQFLIQYYNGEERAKGNILERFSAQQFPDLHSELNLSSLELGDSALYFCASSPHRDTDSGNTIYFGEGSWLTVV.

V usage is TRBV13 and J usage is TRBJ2-1, with 7 bases that match TRBD2. The V gene's germline CDR1 is PRHDT and CDR2 FYEKMQ (reference sequence). V shed 1 base and J 7 bases; nucleotides not matched to a gene: 10. The length of the CDR3 is 16 residues. This chain's CDR3 is CASSLAAGAPRNEQFF. The CDR3 coding sequence is TGTGCCAGCAGCTTAGCGGCGGGAGCCCCCAGGAATGAGCAGTTCTTC.